One and the same sample provided the 11 T cell receptor beta chains below, sequenced in a study of cytomegalovirus exposure and HLA in healthy donors. 60 Vbeta and 13 Jbeta primers were used in PCR. Using immunoSEQ multiplex PCR, the repertoire was profiled, and TCRdb retains in-frame clones only, with some absent. The sample shows about 140,000 clones, 77% of them seen only once. Sequenced input: PBMCs. These receptors were obtained from a female donor in good health and CMV-seronegative.

The genes are TRBV7-9 and TRBJ1-1; TRBD1 aligns across 7 bases. V shed 8 bases and J 1 base; nucleotides not matched to a gene: 7. Germline V lookup: CDR1 SEHNR, CDR2 FQNEAQ (reference sequence). This CDR3 contains 14 residues. For the CDR3, the DNA is TGTGCCAGCCGAGGAGACAGGGCGAACACTGAAGCTTTCTTT. Translated, it gives CASRGDRANTEAFF.

The chain links TRBV11-3 to TRBJ1-3; a weak D match, TRBD1 (6 bases). CDR3 length: 17 residues. CDR1 SGHNT and CDR2 YENEEA come from the germline V gene. The V gene lost 5 bases and the J gene lost 0 bases, with 17 bases spanning the gap. The CDR3 loop is CASSVTGIGVSGNTIYF. CDR3 nucleotide sequence: TGTGCCAGCAGCGTAACAGGGATTGGAGTCTCTGGAAACACCATATATTTT.

The chain recombines TRBV10-3 with TRBJ1-1, with D tentatively TRBD1 (5 bases). V dropped 4 bases and J dropped 0 bases, with 9 bases sitting between them. The CDR3 length is 14 residues. Germline lookup yields CDR1 ENHRY and CDR2 SYGVKD. The CDR3 loop reads CAISVGQVNTEAFF. DNA for the CDR3: TGTGCCATCAGTGTGGGGCAGGTGAACACTGAAGCTTTCTTT.

The rearrangement joins TRBV6-5 to TRBJ1-1; D is unresolved. Germline CDR1 reads MNHEY; CDR2 reads SVGAGI. Between the trimmed V and J ends, which lost 5 bases and 4 bases, there was a span of 17 bases. This CDR3 region has 15 residues. As DNA, the CDR3 is TGTGCCAGCAGTAATCCGGTCATCGGGGTCACTGAAGCTTTCTTT. Its protein product is CASSNPVIGVTEAFF.

The chain recombines TRBV7-2 with TRBJ1-5; 8 bases are shared with TRBD1. Germline V lookup: CDR1 SGHTA, CDR2 FQGNSA. The length of the CDR3 is 16 residues. With V trimmed by 5 bases and J by 1 base, 7 bases remained unmatched. The CDR3 DNA is TGTGCCAGCAGCACCTTCGGACAGGGAAGCAATCAGCCCCAGCATTTT. Translated, it gives CASSTFGQGSNQPQHF.

V and J are TRBV10-3 and TRBJ1-1, with 7 nucleotides matching TRBD1. CDR1 ENHRY and CDR2 SYGVKD come from the germline V gene. The ends lost 2 bases at V and 4 bases at J; junction bases unmatched: 7. The CDR3 runs 15 residues. The CDR3 loop is CAISETEGATTEAFF. In nucleotides, the CDR3 is TGTGCCATCAGTGAGACTGAGGGGGCGACCACTGAAGCTTTCTTT.

V usage is TRBV28 and J usage is TRBJ2-7; D possibly corresponds to TRBD1 (6 bases). V gave up 5 bases and J gave up 2 bases, with 16 bases separating them. This CDR3 is built from 15 residues. Germline V gives CDR1 MDHEN, CDR2 SYDVKM. The CDR3 is CASSTTGRSPYEQYF. CDR3 bases: TGTGCCAGCAGTACCACAGGGAGATCCCCCTACGAGCAGTACTTC.

This clone is a singleton in its sample. The chain carries TRBV7-2 and TRBJ2-1; 7 bases map to TRBD1. Trimming at V came to 3 bases and at J to 2 bases, leaving 1 base not matched to a gene. CDR1 and CDR2 (germline): SGHTA, FQGNSA. The length of the CDR3 is 14 residues. Written as DNA, the CDR3 is TGTGCCAGCAGCTTCGACAGGGCCTACAATGAGCAGTTCTTC. This gives the protein CASSFDRAYNEQFF.

The J gene is TRBJ1-2, the V gene TRBV11-3; 7 positions match TRBD1. V was clipped by 5 bases and J by 7 bases; unmatched bases: 10. The CDR3 is made up of 14 amino acids. Per the germline V gene, CDR1 is SGHNT and CDR2 is YENEEA. For the CDR3, the DNA is TGTGCCAGCAGCCACTCGACAGGGAATGGTGGCTACACCTTC. Its translation is CASSHSTGNGGYTF. The full variable domain, in which reference TRBV11-3 and TRBJ1-2 provide the parts outside the CDR3, is EAGVVQSPRYKIIEKKQPVAFWCNPISGHNTLYWYLQNLGQGPELLIRYENEEAVDDSQLPKDRFSAERLKGVDSTLKIQPAELGDSAVYLCASSHSTGNGGYTFGSGTRLTVV.

The rearrangement links TRBV5-1 to TRBJ1-4, with D maybe TRBD1 (6 bases). Germline V gives CDR1 SGHRS, CDR2 YFSETQ. Trimming pared 0 bases from V and 9 bases from J, leaving 12 bases between. The CDR3 is 14 residues long. CDR3 amino acids: CASSLADRQQKLFF. As DNA, the CDR3 is TGCGCCAGCAGCTTGGCGGACAGACAACAAAAACTGTTTTTT. The variable domain in full, completed from reference TRBV5-1 and TRBJ1-4, reads KAGVTQTPRYLIKTRGQQVTLSCSPISGHRSVSWYQQTPGQGLQFLFEYFSETQRNKGNFPGRFSGRQFSNSRSEMNVSTLELGDSALYLCASSLADRQQKLFFGSGTQLSVL.

The chain carries TRBV2 and TRBJ2-5, with TRBD1 matching over 7 bases. The DNA end is a closer match to TRBJ2-7, so the J assignment may be wrong. This CDR3 region has 14 residues. CDR1 SNHLY and CDR2 FYNNEI come from the germline V gene. DNA of the CDR3: TGTGCCAGCAGTGTGGACAGGCCACCCTACGAGCAGTACTTC. Its translation is CASSVDRPPYEQYF.